The clone carrying this T cell receptor (beta chain) was counted a few times. Its target is not known. The data were obtained in a study of cytomegalovirus exposure and HLA in healthy donors. Study-level findings and limits: Among TCR beta chains of equal frequency, HLA-associated ones were more clonally expanded in a later analysis. Within a later analysis, the majority of CMV-associated TCR beta chains appeared HLA-restricted.

PCR involved 60 Vbeta and 13 Jbeta primers. Here immunoSEQ multiplex PCR was the method, and the copy in TCRdb shows in-frame clones only, minus some. The top ten hold over 15% of the sample, which has 90,000 to 100,000 clones, around 76% seen once. The germline CDR1 and CDR2 sequences are SGHTA and FQGNSA. J lost 4 bases, V lost 1 base, and 8 bases had no gene match. The CDR3 length is 16 residues. The V and J genes are TRBV7-2 and TRBJ2-7, with TRBD1 matching over 9 bases. The receptor comes from a woman between 55 and 75 years old in good health and CMV-seropositive. Sequencing was carried out using PBMCs. DNA of the CDR3: TGTGCCAGCAGCTTAGATCCCCCGGGACAGGGTTACGAGCAGTACTTC. Residues: CASSLDPPGQGYEQYF.